One and the same sample provided the 30 T cell receptor beta chains below, sequenced in a study of molecular identifiers for immune sequencing clone quantification. TCRdb re-derived calls from the PCR reads in MiXCR, one entry per CDR3 protein. This table holds over 550,000 distinct CDR3 sequences, about 25% found once. Sequencing was carried out using naive CD8+ T cells from blood, with Jurkat cell RNA spiked in. Documented subset: FACS-sorted CD8+CD4-CCR7+CD45RA+ naive T cells. Source of these receptors: a human donor in good health. Some libraries in this study had Jurkat cell RNA spiked in.

Details on this clonotype: Since a much larger clone is just one base distant, this may be a read error. V is TRBV5-5 and J is TRBJ1-1, with D tentatively TRBD1 (5 bases). This CDR3 region has 15 residues. Germline CDR1 and CDR2: SGHKS and YYEKEE (reference sequence). V lost 4 bases to trimming and J lost 1 base, with 14 bases between them. The CDR3 protein is CASSPEGRTNTEAFF. The CDR3 bases are TGTGCCAGCAGCCCGGAGGGACGGACGAACACTGAAGCTTTCTTT.

The CDR3 sequence is CATSVRAGSSYNEQFF. The CDR3 DNA reads TGTGCCACCAGTGTCAGAGCGGGGAGCTCCTACAATGAGCAGTTCTTC. The chain is built from TRBV24-1 and TRBJ2-1; 7 bases match TRBD2. J lost 0 bases, V lost 5 bases, and 6 bases had no gene match. This CDR3 is 16 amino acids long. CDR1 is KGHDR and CDR2 is SFDVKD in the germline V gene.

The gene calls are TRBV11-2 and TRBJ2-3, with TRBD1 matching over 9 bases. The CDR3 is made up of 16 amino acids. Germline V CDR1 and CDR2: SGHAT, FQNNGV. Losses at the gene ends were 5 bases for V and 2 bases for J; bases not matched to a gene: 8. The CDR3: CASSVTGGLNTDTQYF. CDR3 bases: TGTGCCAGCAGCGTGACAGGGGGTCTTAACACAGATACGCAGTATTTT.

The CDR3 DNA reads TGCAGTGCTAGAGATACAACGGACTACGAGCAGTACTTC. The encoded protein is CSARDTTDYEQYF. The chain carries TRBV20-1 and TRBJ2-7; D remains unclear. V lost 0 bases and J lost 3, with 9 bases in between. Germline values: CDR1 DFQATT, CDR2 SNEGSKA (reference sequence). The CDR3 is 13 residues long.

Regarding this clonotype: Compared with germline, one end of the junction differs, possibly owing to a read error. DNA of the CDR3: TGCGCCAGCAGCCAAGGAAGCCTCTCTAACTACGGCTACACCTTC. As protein: CASSQGSLSNYGYTF. The chain uses TRBV4-1 and TRBJ1-2; D gene uncertain. CDR1 MGHRA and CDR2 YSYEKL come from the germline V gene. The CDR3 length is 15 residues.

As concerns this clonotype: A much more abundant neighbour one base away suggests this may be a read error. Lacking the conserved final phenylalanine or tryptophan, this CDR3 likely reflects a read error. The chain is built from TRBV11-2 and TRBJ2-3; no firm D call. The germline V gene has CDR1 SGHAT and CDR2 FQNNGV. V lost 4 bases, J lost 0 bases, and 11 bases lay in between. The CDR3 runs to 15 residues. The CDR3 DNA sequence: TGTGCCAGCAGCTACACTGGGCCTAGCACAGATACGCAGTATTAT. Translating gives CASSYTGPSTDTQYY.

The V gene is TRBV4-2, the J gene TRBJ2-7; 8 bases align to TRBD1. This CDR3 is 15 amino acids long. V shed 2 bases and J 7 bases; nucleotides not matched to a gene: 10. Per the germline V gene, CDR1 is LGHNA and CDR2 is YNFKEQ. This CDR3 reads CASSQWGQGAGEQYF. The CDR3 bases are TGTGCCAGCAGCCAATGGGGCCAGGGGGCAGGGGAGCAGTACTTC.

Only a few counts were recorded for this clonotype. The V gene is TRBV6-2 or TRBV6-3, the J gene TRBJ2-7; D call uncertain. Per germline, CDR1 MNHEY and CDR2 SVGEGT. Trimming cost V 0 bases and J 4 bases, with 16 bases left between them. The CDR3 length is 16 residues. As DNA, the CDR3 is TGTGCCAGCAGTTACTCGACACAGCTCATTGGGTACGAGCAGTACTTC. It translates to CASSYSTQLIGYEQYF.

The chain combines TRBV4-3 with TRBJ2-2, with a weak D call TRBD2 (5 bases). The germline V and J ends were trimmed by 5 bases and 6 bases, with 10 bases remaining between them. CDR1 is LGHNA, CDR2 YSLEER, per germline. This CDR3 has 13 residues. DNA of the CDR3: TGCGCCAGCAGCTCCCTAGCATCCGGGGAGCTGTTTTTT. This codes for CASSSLASGELFF.

This clonotype was recorded at least ten times. The rearrangement joins TRBV4-2 to TRBJ1-3; D is perhaps TRBD1 (5 bases). Trimming pared 0 bases from V and 3 bases from J, leaving 12 bases between. The CDR3 sequence is 16 residues long. Germline CDR1 and CDR2: LGHNA and YNFKEQ. Here the CDR3 DNA reads TGTGCCAGCAGCCAAGATTGGGGCAGCTTTGGAAACACCATATATTTT. Its protein is CASSQDWGSFGNTIYF.

This clonotype was counted only a few times. This chain links TRBV7-9 with TRBJ2-1, with 8 bases fitting TRBD1. V lost 7 bases, J lost 9 bases, and 17 bases stayed unmatched. The CDR3 sequence is 16 residues long. CDR1 is SEHNR and CDR2 is FQNEAQ in the germline V gene (reference sequence). CDR3 amino acids: CASIVGQGIDVGEQFF. Written as DNA, the CDR3 is TGTGCCAGCATCGTTGGACAGGGAATAGACGTAGGTGAGCAGTTCTTC. Full variable domain (outside the CDR3, taken from reference TRBV7-9 and TRBJ2-1): DTGVSQNPRHKITKRGQNVTFRCDPISEHNRLYWYRQTLGQGPEFLTYFQNEAQLEKSRLLSDRFSAERPKGSFSTLEIQRTEQGDSAMYLCASIVGQGIDVGEQFFGPGTRLTVL.

For this clonotype: A much larger clone differs from this one at a single base, so this may be a read error. The chain is built from TRBV7-9 and TRBJ2-3; either TRBD1 or TRBD2 may fit D (5 bases each). The CDR3 totals 16 residues. Germline CDR1 reads SEHNR; CDR2 reads FQNEAQ (reference sequence). The CDR3 DNA reads as TGTGCCCGCAGCCCCCTCGGGGCTAGTATCCCAGATACGCAGTATTTT. Amino acid sequence: CARSPLGASIPDTQYF.

Note on this clonotype: One base away lies a much larger clone, so this may be a sequencing read error. This chain connects TRBV28 to TRBJ1-2; D is perhaps TRBD1 (6 bases). CDR1 MDHEN and CDR2 SYDVKM come from the germline V gene. The CDR3 is made up of 14 amino acids. V lost 2 bases and J 6 bases, leaving 13 bases between the germline ends. CDR3: CASSLGQSYHGYTF. In DNA form, the CDR3 reads TGTGCCAGCAGTTTAGGACAGAGTTACCATGGCTACACCTTC.

This clonotype appeared many times. V usage is TRBV6-5 and J usage is TRBJ2-3, with 9 positions matching TRBD2. Germline V gene sequence: CDR1 MNHEY, CDR2 SVGAGI. The CDR3 length is 15 residues. V shed 8 bases and J 5 bases; nucleotides not matched to a gene: 11. In nucleotides, the CDR3 is TGTGCCAGCGCCTTTAATAGCGGGGGATTAGATACGCAGTATTTT. Amino acids: CASAFNSGGLDTQYF.

The rearrangement joins TRBV20-1 to TRBJ2-2, with 9 bases that match TRBD1. Germline loops: CDR1 DFQATT, CDR2 SNEGSKA (reference sequence). The CDR3 is made up of 15 amino acids. V was clipped by 5 bases and J by 4 bases; unmatched bases: 8. This CDR3 reads CSALTGGLTTGELFF. As DNA, the CDR3 is TGCAGTGCTCTTACAGGGGGCTTAACCACCGGGGAGCTGTTTTTT.

This clonotype appeared a few times. The V gene is TRBV28, the J gene TRBJ1-4; 7 nucleotides align to TRBD1. With V trimmed by 5 bases and J by 3 bases, 3 bases remained unmatched. The CDR3 runs to 14 residues. Per germline, CDR1 MDHEN and CDR2 SYDVKM. CDR3: CASSRDSSNEKLFF. The CDR3 nucleotides are TGTGCCAGCAGTCGGGACAGCTCTAATGAAAAACTGTTTTTT.

V is TRBV7-9 and J is TRBJ2-1; 14 bases align to TRBD2. Germline CDR1 and CDR2: SEHNR and FQNEAQ (reference sequence). Trimming removed 4 bases from V and 3 bases from J; junction bases left unmatched: 17. The CDR3 contains 21 residues. The CDR3 DNA follows: TGTGCCAGCAGCTCCACTGCCGGGACTAGCGGGAGAAACCGCTACTACAATGAGCAGTTCTTC. It encodes CASSSTAGTSGRNRYYNEQFF.

The chain links TRBV12-3 or TRBV12-4 to TRBJ2-7; 10 bases map to TRBD1. This CDR3 spans 16 amino acids. V gave up 1 base and J gave up 4 bases; unmatched junction bases: 7. This CDR3 reads CASSLVGTGVWYEQYF. Written as DNA, the CDR3 is TGTGCCAGCAGTTTAGTAGGGACAGGGGTCTGGTACGAGCAGTACTTC.

This clonotype was picked up a small number of times. The gene calls are TRBV12-3 or TRBV12-4 and TRBJ2-1; D is uncertain. The CDR3 consists of 14 residues. V was pared by 2 bases and J by 3 bases, with 8 bases between. In nucleotides, the CDR3 is TGTGCCAGCAGTTTAATGGACGGCTACAATGAGCAGTTCTTC. Its translation: CASSLMDGYNEQFF.

This clonotype was seen ten or more times. V is TRBV14 and J is TRBJ2-3; the D is unclear. Germline lookup yields CDR1 SGHDN and CDR2 FVKESK. This CDR3 has 13 amino acids. V lost 0 bases to trimming and J lost 6 bases, with 7 bases between them. The CDR3 spells CASSQEIPDTQYF. CDR3 in DNA: TGTGCCAGCAGCCAAGAAATCCCGGATACGCAGTATTTT.

This clonotype has more than one count but fewer than ten. The V call is TRBV13, the J call TRBJ1-1; D might be TRBD1 (5 bases). The germline V gene encodes CDR1 PRHDT and CDR2 FYEKMQ (reference sequence). Trimming took off 5 bases at V and 4 bases at J, with 11 bases between the two ends. The CDR3 runs 13 residues. The CDR3 region is CASSTGGVTEAFF. CDR3 bases: TGTGCCAGCAGCACCGGGGGGGTCACTGAAGCTTTCTTT.

This clonotype was counted a few times. The J gene is TRBJ2-7, the V gene TRBV29-1, with D uncertain. Trimming shortened V by 4 bases and J by 3 bases, and 10 bases separated the two germline ends. CDR3 length equals 12 residues. Looked up from germline, CDR1 is SQVTM and CDR2 is ANQGSEA. This CDR3 reads CSVAVDGYEQYF. Here the CDR3 DNA reads TGCAGCGTTGCCGTAGATGGCTACGAGCAGTACTTC.

This clonotype was counted ten times or more. Since a much larger clone is just one base distant, this may be a read error. This sequence joins TRBV7-9 and TRBJ2-3; 8 bases are shared with TRBD2. The CDR3 covers 15 residues. V was clipped by 0 bases and J by 1 base; unmatched bases: 0. In germline, CDR1 is SEHNR, CDR2 FQNEAQ (reference sequence). CDR3 residues: CASSLALAGTDTQYF. The CDR3 nucleotides read TGTGCCAGCAGCTTAGCACTAGCGGGCACAGATACGCAGTATTTT.

This clonotype was observed at least ten times. This chain links TRBV30 with TRBJ2-7; 7 bases are shared with TRBD2. The CDR3 has 14 amino acids. Germline values: CDR1 GTSNPN, CDR2 SVGIG (reference sequence). V gave up 0 bases and J gave up 4 bases; unmatched junction bases: 6. The CDR3: CAWSVSSGVYEQYF. The CDR3 region has the DNA TGTGCCTGGAGTGTATCTAGCGGCGTTTACGAGCAGTACTTC.

As to this clonotype: One end of the junction does not line up with germline, which may come from a read error. The V call is TRBV6-1, the J call TRBJ1-5; D is unresolved. The CDR3 is made up of 14 amino acids. Germline lookup yields CDR1 MNHNS and CDR2 SASEGT. CDR3 bases: TGTGCCAGCAGCGACATGGATAGCAATCAGCCCCAGCGTTTT. This encodes CASSDMDSNQPQRF.

This clonotype was recorded at least ten times. The chain combines TRBV4-3 with TRBJ2-7; D gene uncertain. Germline V gives CDR1 LGHNA, CDR2 YSLEER. The CDR3 is made up of 14 amino acids. Deletions cut 0 bases from V and 0 bases from J, with 6 bases between. The CDR3 is CASSQERSSYEQYF. In DNA, the CDR3 is TGCGCCAGCAGCCAAGAAAGGAGCTCCTACGAGCAGTACTTC.

The rearrangement joins TRBV13 to TRBJ2-1, with TRBD2 matching 9 bases. The CDR3 totals 15 residues. Germline V gene sequence: CDR1 PRHDT, CDR2 FYEKMQ (reference sequence). The J segment lost 8 bases and the V segment lost 4 bases, leaving 9 bases of the junction unmatched. CDR3 sequence (DNA): TGTGCCAGCAGCTCTATAGCGGGGGCGGTAGATGAGCAGTTCTTC. It encodes CASSSIAGAVDEQFF.

This clonotype was counted a few times. The chain employs TRBV27 and TRBJ2-2, with TRBD1 identical over 8 bases. Germline V gene sequence: CDR1 MNHEY, CDR2 SMNVEV (reference sequence). The CDR3 is 15 amino acids. J gave up 2 bases and V 8 bases, and 7 bases lay outside the gene matches. Here the CDR3 DNA reads TGTGCCAGCCGCAGGGGGCTTGGAAACACCGGGGAGCTGTTTTTT. Protein: CASRRGLGNTGELFF.

This clonotype has ten or more counts. V is TRBV6-5 and J is TRBJ1-5; 7 nucleotides line up with TRBD1. Unmatched junction bases numbered 6, after V lost 5 bases and J lost 5 bases. The CDR3 loop spans 14 amino acids. CDR1 MNHEY and CDR2 SVGAGI come from the germline V gene. This CDR3 reads CASSLEGAHQPQHF. CDR3 bases: TGTGCCAGCAGTCTCGAGGGGGCGCATCAGCCCCAGCATTTT.

For this clonotype: A much larger clone lies one base from this, so it may be a read error. The genes are TRBV14 and TRBJ1-2; 7 nucleotides match TRBD1. The CDR3 runs 13 residues. Germline lookup yields CDR1 SGHDN and CDR2 FVKESK. CDR3 DNA: TGTGCCAGCTGCCAAGGGGGCTACTATGGCTACACCTTC. It encodes CASCQGGYYGYTF.